This T cell receptor (beta chain) was sequenced in a study of OX40 agonist ivuxolimab in advanced cancers. Study information: Subjects had a mean age of roughly 57 years, with a range of about 23 to 90; more than 75% were male. Three dose-escalation patients had partial responses: one with hepatocellular carcinoma and two with cutaneous melanoma. Study-level results: On average, a greater number of expanded clones characterised CD8+ T cells relative to CD4+.

V shed 8 bases and J shed 5 bases, with 14 bases lying between them. From germline, CDR1 is SNHLY and CDR2 FYNNEI. This CDR3 spans 13 amino acids. Turning to this clone: What it binds is unknown.

Data came from immunoSEQ multiplex PCR; TCRdb stores just in-frame clones and leaves some out. Of approximately 20,000 clones listed, about 76% are singletons. This chain joins TRBV2 and TRBJ2-3, with D tentatively TRBD2 (5 bases). The material sequenced was CD4+ or CD8+ T cells sorted from blood, taken in a trial of the OX40 agonist ivuxolimab. The clonotype comes from an adult with an advanced solid tumor such as melanoma, head and neck, liver or kidney cancer. CDR3 coding DNA: TGTGCCAGCCTGTCGGGATACCGAGATACGCAGTATTTT. Amino acids: CASLSGYRDTQYF. Together with reference TRBV2 and TRBJ2-3, the CDR3 gives the full variable domain: EPEVTQTPSHQVTQMGQEVILRCVPISNHLYFYWYRQILGQKVEFLVSFYNNEISEKSEIFDDQFSVERPDGSNFTLKIRSTKLEDSAMYFCASLSGYRDTQYFGPGTRLTVL.